This T cell receptor (beta chain) was captured by sequencing in a study of Ad26.COV2.S vaccination and SARS-CoV-2 variants. Treatment defined: some 20 received Ad26.COV2.S at low or high dose, single or two shots; roughly five received placebo; per-sample allocation not given. Sampling occurred on day 63 after the first vaccine or placebo injection. Measured with immunoSEQ multiplex PCR; TCRdb has only the in-frame clones, and not every one. Of 200,000 to 300,000 clones listed, around 87% are singletons. The CDR3 has 15 residues. Germline V CDR1 and CDR2: SGHNT, YYREEE (reference sequence). Unmatched junction bases numbered 10, after V lost 4 bases and J lost 5 bases.

The genes are TRBV5-4 and TRBJ2-5; 8 bases line up with TRBD1. The source is a person aged 18-65 years who received the Ad26.COV2.S COVID-19 vaccine or a placebo. Material: peripheral blood, obtained in a trial of Ad26.COV2.S vaccine versus placebo. The CDR3 DNA reads TGTGCCAGCAGCAAGGGTCGGACAGGGAAGGAGACCCAGTACTTC. It encodes CASSKGRTGKETQYF.